What follows describes a single T cell receptor (beta chain). The data were produced by immunoSEQ multiplex PCR, yet TCRdb's version contains in-frame clones alone and is incomplete. The data hold about 220,000 clones, with about 93% observed a single time. The V and J ends lost 5 bases and 0 bases respectively, with 11 bases between them. The CDR3 loop spans 15 amino acids. Germline CDR1 reads MNHEY; CDR2 reads SVGAGI. This record belongs to a study of control samples from healthy donors and cancer patients. The sequenced sample was blood. This sequence originates from a man aged 45-65 years in good health. The V gene is TRBV6-5, the J gene TRBJ2-1; D perhaps matches TRBD2 (6 bases). The CDR3 nucleotides read TGTGCCAGCAGTAGGAGGGGCGCCTCCTACAATGAGCAGTTCTTC. Translated: CASSRRGASYNEQFF.